This record concerns one T cell receptor (beta chain) sequence. Its target is unknown. This sample was taken from a study of PD-1 blockade in mismatch repair-deficient tumors. Time point reported: 10-day in vitro stimulation with candidate neoantigen peptide 6. PCR or immunohistochemistry showed mismatch repair deficiency in every enrolled patient. Cells were stimulated more than nine days with each of several ELISpot-reactive neoantigens. Baseline for clone expansion was a parallel culture with no peptide. Points from the study as a whole: Tumor-resident clones, often absent from pretreatment blood, expanded after pembrolizumab and then contracted.

The CDR3 sequence is 17 residues long. This table comes from immunoSEQ multiplex PCR, and its TCRdb copy is limited to in-frame clones, with some not included. The data hold roughly 15,000 clones, with more than 85% observed a single time. The receptor comes from an adult with mismatch repair-deficient cancer. This chain links TRBV21-1 with TRBJ2-7; the table's D gene call, TRBD2, was not cross checked with the DNA. TRBV21-1 constitutes a pseudogene. Sequenced material: cells cultured in vitro, taken from a patient treated with pembrolizumab. The CDR3 coding sequence is TGTGCCAGCAGCAAAGGGACTAGCGGAGATAGCTCCTACGAGCAGTACTTC. Translated, it gives CASSKGTSGDSSYEQYF.